The present entry profiles one TCR beta chain with its context. The clone's antigen remains unknown. No qualities accompany the bases; no much larger clone lies one base away. Library preparation employed the immunoSEQ multiplex PCR assay. For the multiplex PCR, a mixture combining 60 forward primers for TCR Vbeta segments and 13 reverse primers for TCR Jbeta segments was used. The CDR3 region of rearranged TCR beta genes was amplified from genomic DNA with a multiplex PCR assay. On the Illumina HiSeq System, the amplified TCR beta libraries were sequenced as 87-base-pair reads. The study's processing was this. A later analysis counted some 74 million unique TCR beta chains across the 600 to 850 repertoires, and 10 million to 11 million of these chains were shared by at least two donors. Raw reads were error-corrected and collapsed into unique sequences with a nearest-neighbor algorithm that merged closely related sequences to remove PCR and sequencing errors. Alignment of CDR3 sequences to IMGT reference sequences was used to assign V, D and J gene segments. For a sequence to be retained, a match of at least six nucleotides to both a V gene segment and a J gene segment was required. Rearrangements were classified as productive when the CDR3 lacked stop codons and remained in frame with V and J, and all other rearrangements were classified as non-productive. Following IMGT convention, CDR3 was defined as the stretch from the second conserved V-encoded cysteine up to the conserved J-encoded phenylalanine. In an earlier analysis of more than 550 of the donors, sequences lacking an unambiguous match to a single V gene segment were excluded. An earlier analysis of several hundred of the donors called V segments functional above 56.7% productive rearrangements and segregating when the between-donor standard deviation exceeded 5%. A statistical classification framework was built for diagnosing cytomegalovirus status from the catalog of TCR beta chain sequences. In a later analysis, V and J genes were assigned by comparing TCR nucleotide sequences against IMGT/GENE-DB human TR gene sequences. Using the TCRdist pipeline, a later analysis assigned CDR3 sequences along with most-parsimonious VDJ recombination scenarios. In a later analysis, every TCR beta chain was defined by the combination of its CDR3 amino acid sequence and its V-gene family, and reads without a unique V-gene family were dropped. To address suspected cross-contamination and a sequencing artifact, a later analysis removed several hundred highly shared, low-generation-probability nucleotide sequences. A later analysis calculated a clonal expansion index for each public chain from normalized within-repertoire ranks of inferred template counts. Generation probabilities in a later analysis came from a VDJ recombination model fitted to out-of-frame rearrangements, and those results were checked against IGoR. Hypergeometric tests were used in a later analysis to score TCR-TCR, TCR-HLA and TCR-CMV co-occurrence, with a repertoire-size bias correction applied to the TCR pairs. A later analysis estimated false discovery rates by permuting HLA or CMV assignments 20 times. A later analysis grouped co-occurring TCRs with DBSCAN, adding TCRdist sequence similarity when clustering within HLA-allele-positive subsets. Co-occurrence clustering excluded repertoires with fewer than 30,000 or more than 120,000 public chains, plus five with anomalous nucleotide sharing. TCRdb's version of the immuneACCESS table is confined to in-frame rearrangements and falls short of the full clone set. An unresolved V gene accounts for under half of the shortfall where checked; the remainder is of unknown origin. The DNA was the basis for D and trimming; V, J and clone size are from that table. The sample yields about 250,000 clones; around two thirds were counted once. Around 2.3% of the sample is held by the ten biggest clonotypes.

This sample is drawn from a study of cytomegalovirus exposure and HLA in healthy donors (dated by TCRdb to about 2017). Some background on the complete study: An earlier analysis of a few hundred of the donors reported about 280 Gb of sequence data and about 120 million unique TCR beta sequences obtained from some 170 million T cells. About 300 gigabases of sequencing data and approximately 93 million unique TCR sequences were included in an early release covering several hundred HLA-typed donors. Of the 398 genotyped donors, less than 85% were placed in the genetic ancestry cluster associated with self-reported Caucasian donors. The study was designed to test whether signatures of past pathogen exposure could be identified by cataloging public T cell receptors. The study profiled the T cell repertoires of under 700 subjects by immunosequencing and related them to cytomegalovirus serostatus. In addition to the first cohort of 650 to 750 subjects, a separate validation cohort of under 150 different subjects was used. To predict cytomegalovirus infection status, the study combined high-throughput TCR immunosequencing, statistical association of individual TCRs with disease status, and machine learning. A later analysis re-examined previously published TCR beta repertoires from just over 650 donors and added high-resolution HLA genotyping to investigate patterns of TCR occurrence. In the later analysis, no new phenotypic data were used to find candidate immune exposures; instead, reliance was placed on TCR beta sequences and their occurrence across donors. An earlier analysis of 450 to 750 of the donors used high-throughput TCR beta sequencing to judge whether each TCR beta V gene segment behaved as functional or pseudogenic. Donor age, sex, ethnicity and CMV serostatus were collected together with the repertoire data. A later genetic analysis took genome-wide SNP genotypes for about 55% of the 666 donors and used that subset as a discovery cohort. All discovery cohort repertoires had been generated using a single sequencing platform. HLA typing covered class I and class II loci at four-digit resolution. The number of donors typed differed by locus, with roughly 620-630 for A, B, C, DRB1 and DQB1, around 500 for DQA1, 606 for DPA1, and some 440 for DPB1. Because of strong linkage in the cohort, five DR-DQ haplotypes were treated as single units for association and clustering. Among 350 to 400 genotyped donors of the cohort, an average of approximately 240,000 unique TCR beta nucleotide sequences were sequenced per donor, about a sixth of them non-productive. What the work shows at the level of the full study, not this receptor alone: The classifier was reported to diagnose cytomegalovirus status with high specificity and sensitivity in both the original and validation cohorts. In a later genetic analysis, a missense DCLRE1C variant was associated with V-gene and J-gene trimming of TCR beta chains, and the association was replicated in an independent cohort. According to a later analysis, most CMV-associated TCR beta chains appeared to be HLA-restricted, and the HLA associations seemed to be driven largely by CMV exposure. An earlier analysis of roughly 570 of the donors showed that most TCR beta V segments appeared in productive rearrangements either about 87% or about 30% of the time, which broadly matched IMGT annotations. In vitro tests confirmed that a few of the cytomegalovirus-associated TCR beta chains recognize cytomegalovirus antigens. A further reported finding was that TCR beta sequences accurately predicted the HLA-A and HLA-B alleles for most subjects in the first cohort. Roughly uniform sequencing depth across donors was assumed in presence/absence analyses, although this assumption may not hold. A cluster of highly shared sequence variants was judged likely to be a technical artifact of the sequencing pipeline. The earlier analysis of approximately 540 of the donors excluded some 16 rarely observed V segments, including chromosome 9 orphons, because counts were too low. Because HLA typing was unavailable for some donors at each locus, only the typed subset was used in association tests. In a later analysis, the rate of TCR association differed among HLA loci, with DRB1 alleles having the most associated TCRs and HLA-C alleles having the fewest. Across donors, most TCR sequences were observed very rarely, whereas some public TCRs were present in many individuals. Strong co-occurrence of HLA alleles, especially DR and DQ, made assigning TCR associations to individual alleles difficult. A total of 150 or so TCR beta chains were listed by the study as associated with cytomegalovirus. Immune exposure information for the cohort was limited to CMV serostatus. According to a later analysis, parvovirus B19, influenza, CMV and Epstein-Barr virus appeared linked to several top co-occurrence clusters. According to the authors, the approach could potentially be generalized to other disease states and immunological phenotypes. A later genetic analysis reported fewer N-insertions in productive TCRs among donors in an Asian-associated ancestry cluster than the roughly 620-donor mean. Correlated functional status among segregating V segments might be attributable to linkage disequilibrium, but an unknown experimental factor could not be ruled out. A later analysis associated about 17,000 TCR beta sequences with specific HLA alleles at a false discovery rate of 0.05. In this cohort, only TCR beta chains were sequenced, and detectable features were limited by the absence of alpha or paired-chain data. Some IMGT-functional V segments, including TRBV6-2 and TRBV6-3, could not be told apart with the 87-base-pair reads, so those segments were excluded. In a later analysis, HLA-associated TCR beta chains showed more clonal expansion and lower generation probabilities than non-associated chains that were equally common.

Including the terminal cysteine and phenylalanine, the CDR3 comprises 16 residues. Only CDR3 DNA remains: 48 bases, in frame from the first base. V is shortened by 4 bases, J by 4 bases, and the region joining them spans 20 bases. Via the germline V gene (reference sequence), CDR1 is SGHNT and CDR2 YYREEE. The cohort comprised around 700 healthy bone marrow donors. At the time of sampling, every cohort member was nominally healthy, though immune exposures that went unrecorded were likely present. The donor tested CMV seronegative and was one of the 352 seronegative cohort members. A peripheral blood sample was provided by each donor, and peripheral blood mononuclear cells were used for TCR beta sequencing. Genomic DNA extraction from the blood cell samples was performed with the Qiagen DNeasy Blood Extraction Kit.

This clonotype was sampled from a female donor in good health and CMV-seronegative. The rearrangement joined TRBV5-4 to TRBJ1-1; D gene: possibly TRBD1, on 5 matching bases. Sequenced input: PBMCs. CDR3 region: CASSPAALGPSTEAFF. At the DNA level, the sequence is TGTGCCAGCAGCCCCGCGGCTCTGGGGCCGAGCACTGAAGCTTTCTTT.